Sequencing of this TCR beta chain was carried out in a study of blood T cell repertoires in COVID-19. As originally analysed: Amplified reference gene primers provided the basis for estimating nucleated cell counts. Libraries were prepared by immunoSEQ multiplex PCR; TCRdb keeps only in-frame clonotypes and omits some of them. That table is the source of V, J and clone size, and D and trimming were worked out from the DNA. The sample lists around 300,000 clones, roughly 89% occurring once. The TCR comes from a woman aged 60-70 years who had recovered from COVID-19. The sequencing input was PBMCs or T cells enriched from blood (not recorded which).

CDR3 DNA: TGCGCCAGCAGCCCCGGACTAGCGGGTCCAGTGAACTACGAGCAGTACTTC. Translated, it gives CASSPGLAGPVNYEQYF. V and J are TRBV5-1 and TRBJ2-7; TRBD2 matches 11 bases. The CDR3 sequence is 17 residues long. Trimming cost V 4 bases and J 3 bases; bases outside gene matches: 12. Germline V gene lookup returns CDR1 SGHRS and CDR2 YFSETQ.